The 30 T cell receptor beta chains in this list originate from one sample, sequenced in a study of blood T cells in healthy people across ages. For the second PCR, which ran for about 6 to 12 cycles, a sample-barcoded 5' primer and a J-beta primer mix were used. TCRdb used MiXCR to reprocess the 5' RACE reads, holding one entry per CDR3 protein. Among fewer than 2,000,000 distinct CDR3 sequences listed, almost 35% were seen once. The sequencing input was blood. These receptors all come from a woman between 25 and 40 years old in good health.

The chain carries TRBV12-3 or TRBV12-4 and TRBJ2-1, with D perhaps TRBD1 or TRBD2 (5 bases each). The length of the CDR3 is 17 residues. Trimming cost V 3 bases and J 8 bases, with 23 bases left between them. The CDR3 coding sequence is TGTGCCAGCAGTTTGGGGGAAACACGACTCCCAGGAGATGAGCAGTTCTTC. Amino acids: CASSLGETRLPGDEQFF.

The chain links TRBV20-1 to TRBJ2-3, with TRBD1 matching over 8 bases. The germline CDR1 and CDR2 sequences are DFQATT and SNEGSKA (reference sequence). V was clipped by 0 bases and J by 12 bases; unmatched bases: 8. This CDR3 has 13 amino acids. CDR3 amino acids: CSAREWSGTGQYF. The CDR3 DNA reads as TGCAGTGCTAGAGAATGGTCCGGGACAGGACAGTATTTT.

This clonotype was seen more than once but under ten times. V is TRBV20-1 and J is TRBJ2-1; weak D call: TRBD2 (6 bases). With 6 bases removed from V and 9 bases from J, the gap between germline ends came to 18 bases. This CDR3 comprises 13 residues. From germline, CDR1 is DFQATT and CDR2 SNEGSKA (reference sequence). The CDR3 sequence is CSAKGLPGSEQFF. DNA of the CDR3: TGCAGTGCCAAGGGACTTCCTGGCAGTGAGCAGTTCTTC.

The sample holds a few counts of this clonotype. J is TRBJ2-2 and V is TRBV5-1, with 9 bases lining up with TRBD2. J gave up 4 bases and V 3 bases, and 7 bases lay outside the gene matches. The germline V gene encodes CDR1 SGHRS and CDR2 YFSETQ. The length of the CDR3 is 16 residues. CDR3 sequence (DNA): TGCGCCAGCAGCTACTCACCTAGCGGGACCACCGGGGAGCTGTTTTTT. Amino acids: CASSYSPSGTTGELFF.

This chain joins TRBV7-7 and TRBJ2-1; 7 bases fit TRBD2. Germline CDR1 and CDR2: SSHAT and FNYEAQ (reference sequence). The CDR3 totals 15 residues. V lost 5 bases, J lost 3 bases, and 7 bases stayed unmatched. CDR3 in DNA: TGTGCCAGCAGCCCTAACGGGGGGAGCTACAATGAGCAGTTCTTC. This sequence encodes CASSPNGGSYNEQFF.

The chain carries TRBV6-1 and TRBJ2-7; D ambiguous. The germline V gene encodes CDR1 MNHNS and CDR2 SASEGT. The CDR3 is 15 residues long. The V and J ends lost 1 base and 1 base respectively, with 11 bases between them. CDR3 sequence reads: CASSEERQISYEQYF. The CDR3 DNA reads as TGTGCCAGCAGTGAAGAGAGGCAGATTTCCTACGAGCAGTACTTC.

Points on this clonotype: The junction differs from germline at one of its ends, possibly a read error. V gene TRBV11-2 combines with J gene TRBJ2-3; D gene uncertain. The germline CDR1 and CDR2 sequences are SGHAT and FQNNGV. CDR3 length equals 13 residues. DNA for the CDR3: TGTGCCAACAGCTTAGATCCGGCAGATACGCAGTATTTT. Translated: CANSLDPADTQYF.

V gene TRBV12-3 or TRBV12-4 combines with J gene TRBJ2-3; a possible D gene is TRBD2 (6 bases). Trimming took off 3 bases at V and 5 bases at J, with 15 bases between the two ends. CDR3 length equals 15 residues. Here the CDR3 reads CASSFAGPKGDTQYF. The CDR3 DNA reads TGTGCCAGCAGTTTTGCGGGGCCAAAGGGAGATACGCAGTATTTT.

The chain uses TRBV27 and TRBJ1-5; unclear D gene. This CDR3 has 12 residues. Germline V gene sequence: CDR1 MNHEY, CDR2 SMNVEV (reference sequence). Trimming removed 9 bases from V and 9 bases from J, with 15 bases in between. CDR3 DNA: TGTGCCAGGCGTCAGGCGCTGGGGCCCCAGCATTTT. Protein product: CARRQALGPQHF.

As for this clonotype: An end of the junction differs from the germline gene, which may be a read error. Here the CDR3 DNA reads TGTGCCAGCACTTACGGTCAGGGGGCATCAACTAATGAAAAACTGTTTTTT. Its protein product is CASTYGQGASTNEKLFF. This chain joins TRBV6-6 and TRBJ1-4; 8 positions match TRBD1. Looked up from germline, CDR1 is MNHNY and CDR2 is SVGAGI (reference sequence). The CDR3 is made up of 17 amino acids.

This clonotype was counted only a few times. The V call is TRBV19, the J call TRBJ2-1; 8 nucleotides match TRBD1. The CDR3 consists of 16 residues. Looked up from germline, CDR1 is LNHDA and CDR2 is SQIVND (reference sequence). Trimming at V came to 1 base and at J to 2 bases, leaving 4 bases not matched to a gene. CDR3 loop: CASSIGDRTAYNEQFF. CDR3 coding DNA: TGTGCCAGTAGTATAGGGGACAGGACGGCCTACAATGAGCAGTTCTTC.

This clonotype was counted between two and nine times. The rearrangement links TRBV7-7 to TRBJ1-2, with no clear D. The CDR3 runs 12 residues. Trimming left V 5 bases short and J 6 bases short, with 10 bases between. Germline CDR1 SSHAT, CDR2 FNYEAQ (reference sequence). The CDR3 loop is CASSLRKNGYTF. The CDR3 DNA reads TGTGCCAGCAGCCTACGGAAAAATGGCTACACCTTC. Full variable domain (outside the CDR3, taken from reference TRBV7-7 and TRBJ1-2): GAGVSQSPRYKVTKRGQDVTLRCDPISSHATLYWYQQALGQGPEFLTYFNYEAQPDKSGLPSDRFSAERPEGSISTLTIQRTEQRDSAMYRCASSLRKNGYTFGSGTRLTVV.

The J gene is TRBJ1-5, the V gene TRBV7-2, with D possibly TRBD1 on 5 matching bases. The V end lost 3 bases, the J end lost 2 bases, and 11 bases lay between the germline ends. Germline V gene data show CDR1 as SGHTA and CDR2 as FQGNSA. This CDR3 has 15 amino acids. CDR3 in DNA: TGTGCCAGCAGCTTGGACCTGGGGGGCAATCAGCCCCAGCATTTT. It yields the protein CASSLDLGGNQPQHF.

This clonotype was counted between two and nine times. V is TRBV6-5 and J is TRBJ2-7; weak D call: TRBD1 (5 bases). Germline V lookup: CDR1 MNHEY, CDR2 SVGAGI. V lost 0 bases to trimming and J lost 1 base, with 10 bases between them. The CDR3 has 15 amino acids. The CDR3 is CASSYSNRGSYEQYF. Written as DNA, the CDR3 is TGTGCCAGCAGTTACTCGAATAGGGGATCCTACGAGCAGTACTTC.

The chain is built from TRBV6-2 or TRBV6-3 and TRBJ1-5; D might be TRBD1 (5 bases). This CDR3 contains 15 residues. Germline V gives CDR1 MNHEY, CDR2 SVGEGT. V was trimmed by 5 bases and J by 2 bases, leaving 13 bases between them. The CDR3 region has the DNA TGTGCCAGCAGTGCGAGGGGAAACGGCAATCAGCCCCAGCATTTT. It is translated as CASSARGNGNQPQHF.

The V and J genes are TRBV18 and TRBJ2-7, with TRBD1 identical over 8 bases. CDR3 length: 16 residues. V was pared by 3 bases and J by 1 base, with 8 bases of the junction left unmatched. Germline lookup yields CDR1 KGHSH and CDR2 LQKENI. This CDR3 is CASSPNGQGASYEQYF. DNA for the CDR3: TGTGCCAGCTCACCCAACGGGCAGGGGGCTTCCTACGAGCAGTACTTC. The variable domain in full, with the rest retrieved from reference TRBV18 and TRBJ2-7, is NAGVMQNPRHLVRRRGQEARLRCSPMKGHSHVYWYRQLPEEGLKFMVYLQKENIIDESGMPKERFSAEFPKEGPSILRIQQVVRGDSAAYFCASSPNGQGASYEQYFGPGTRLTVT.

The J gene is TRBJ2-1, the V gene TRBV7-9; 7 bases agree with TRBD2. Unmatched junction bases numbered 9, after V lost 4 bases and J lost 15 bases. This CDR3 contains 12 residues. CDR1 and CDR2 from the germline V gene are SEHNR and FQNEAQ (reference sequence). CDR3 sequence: CASSSSVGGGFF. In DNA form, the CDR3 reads TGTGCCAGCAGCTCATCGGTTGGGGGGGGGTTCTTC.

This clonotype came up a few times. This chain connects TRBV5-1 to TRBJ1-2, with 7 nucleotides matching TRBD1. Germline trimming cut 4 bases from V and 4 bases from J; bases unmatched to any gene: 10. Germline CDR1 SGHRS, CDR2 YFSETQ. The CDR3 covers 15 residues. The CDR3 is CASSPGQTGGYGYTF. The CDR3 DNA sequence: TGCGCCAGCAGCCCGGGACAGACAGGAGGCTATGGCTACACCTTC.

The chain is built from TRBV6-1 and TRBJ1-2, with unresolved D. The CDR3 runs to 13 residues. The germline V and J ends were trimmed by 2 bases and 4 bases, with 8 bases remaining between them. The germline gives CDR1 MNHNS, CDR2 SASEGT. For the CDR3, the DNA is TGTGCCAGCAGTGAAACGGTGTTCTATGGCTACACCTTC. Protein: CASSETVFYGYTF.

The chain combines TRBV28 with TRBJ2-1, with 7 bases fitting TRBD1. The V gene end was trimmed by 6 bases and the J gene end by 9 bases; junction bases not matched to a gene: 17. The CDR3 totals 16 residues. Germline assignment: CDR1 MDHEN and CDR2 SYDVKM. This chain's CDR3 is CASSPIETTGASEQFF. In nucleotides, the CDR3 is TGTGCCAGCAGCCCTATAGAAACCACAGGGGCGTCTGAGCAGTTCTTC.

The CDR3 DNA sequence: TGTGCCAGCAGCAGATTGGGACATCGCGGAACTAATGAAAAACTGTTTTTT. Translating it yields CASSRLGHRGTNEKLFF. V usage is TRBV21-1 and J usage is TRBJ1-4; TRBD1, the table's D call, lacks a check against the DNA. TRBV21-1 represents a pseudogene. The CDR3 totals 17 residues.

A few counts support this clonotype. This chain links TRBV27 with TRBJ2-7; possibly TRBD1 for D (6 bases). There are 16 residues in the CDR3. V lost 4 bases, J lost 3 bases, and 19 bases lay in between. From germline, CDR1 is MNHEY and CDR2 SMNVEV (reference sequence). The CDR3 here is CASSSDTGFGLYEQYF. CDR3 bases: TGTGCCAGCAGTTCAGATACAGGGTTTGGGCTCTACGAGCAGTACTTC.

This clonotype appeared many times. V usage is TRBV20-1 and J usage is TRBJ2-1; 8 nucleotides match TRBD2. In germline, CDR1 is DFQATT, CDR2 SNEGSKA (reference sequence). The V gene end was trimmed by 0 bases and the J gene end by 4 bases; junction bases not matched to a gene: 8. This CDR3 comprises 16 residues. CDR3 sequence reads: CSARDLGLAGYNEQFF. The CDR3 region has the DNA TGCAGTGCTAGAGATTTAGGCCTAGCGGGTTACAATGAGCAGTTCTTC.

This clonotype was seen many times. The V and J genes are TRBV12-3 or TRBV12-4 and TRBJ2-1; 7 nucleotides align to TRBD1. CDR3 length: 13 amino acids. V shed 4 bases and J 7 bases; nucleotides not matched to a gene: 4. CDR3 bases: TGTGCCAGCAGTTCCCGACAGGGTAATGAGCAGTTCTTC. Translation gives CASSSRQGNEQFF.

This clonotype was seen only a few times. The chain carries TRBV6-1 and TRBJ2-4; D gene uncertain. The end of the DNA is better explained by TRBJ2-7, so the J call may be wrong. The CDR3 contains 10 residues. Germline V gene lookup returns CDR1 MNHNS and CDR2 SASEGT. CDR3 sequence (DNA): TGTGCCAGCGCAGACTACGAGCAGTACTTC. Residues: CASADYEQYF.

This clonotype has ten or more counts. CDR3 protein: CASSQDKADTQYF. The CDR3 region has the DNA TGTGCCAGCAGCCAAGATAAGGCAGATACGCAGTATTTT. J is TRBJ2-3 and V is TRBV4-2; D unresolved. Germline V gene lookup returns CDR1 LGHNA and CDR2 YNFKEQ. V was cut by 0 bases and J by 4 bases, with 5 bases left in between. The CDR3 consists of 13 residues.

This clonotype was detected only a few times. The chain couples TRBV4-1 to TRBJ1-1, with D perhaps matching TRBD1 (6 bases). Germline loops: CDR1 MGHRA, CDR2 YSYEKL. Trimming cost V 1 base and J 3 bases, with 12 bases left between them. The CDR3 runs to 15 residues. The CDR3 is CASSQGGGLDTEAFF. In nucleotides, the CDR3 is TGCGCCAGCAGCCAAGGTGGGGGGCTGGACACTGAAGCTTTCTTT.

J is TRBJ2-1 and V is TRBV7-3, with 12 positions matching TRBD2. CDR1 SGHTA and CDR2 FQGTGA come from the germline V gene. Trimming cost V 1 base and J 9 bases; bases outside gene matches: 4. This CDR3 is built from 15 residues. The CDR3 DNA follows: TGTGCCAGCAGCTTAAGGACTAGCGGGATAGGTGAGCAGTTCTTC. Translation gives CASSLRTSGIGEQFF. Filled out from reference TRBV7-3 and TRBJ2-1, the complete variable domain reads GAGVSQTPSNKVTEKGKYVELRCDPISGHTALYWYRQSLGQGPEFLIYFQGTGAADDSGLPNDRFFAVRPEGSVSTLKIQRTERGDSAVYLCASSLRTSGIGEQFFGPGTRLTVL.

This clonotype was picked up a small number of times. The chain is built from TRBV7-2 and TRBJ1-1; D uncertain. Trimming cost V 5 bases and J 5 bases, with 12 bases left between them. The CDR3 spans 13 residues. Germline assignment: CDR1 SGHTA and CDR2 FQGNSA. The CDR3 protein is CASSPGGFTEAFF. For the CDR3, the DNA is TGTGCCAGCAGCCCAGGTGGGTTTACTGAAGCTTTCTTT.

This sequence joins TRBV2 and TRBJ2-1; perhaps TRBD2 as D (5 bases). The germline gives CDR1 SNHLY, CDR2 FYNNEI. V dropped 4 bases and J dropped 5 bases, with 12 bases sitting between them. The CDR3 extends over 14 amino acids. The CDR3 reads CASSGTPKDNEQFF. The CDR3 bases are TGTGCCAGCAGTGGGACTCCCAAGGACAATGAGCAGTTCTTC.